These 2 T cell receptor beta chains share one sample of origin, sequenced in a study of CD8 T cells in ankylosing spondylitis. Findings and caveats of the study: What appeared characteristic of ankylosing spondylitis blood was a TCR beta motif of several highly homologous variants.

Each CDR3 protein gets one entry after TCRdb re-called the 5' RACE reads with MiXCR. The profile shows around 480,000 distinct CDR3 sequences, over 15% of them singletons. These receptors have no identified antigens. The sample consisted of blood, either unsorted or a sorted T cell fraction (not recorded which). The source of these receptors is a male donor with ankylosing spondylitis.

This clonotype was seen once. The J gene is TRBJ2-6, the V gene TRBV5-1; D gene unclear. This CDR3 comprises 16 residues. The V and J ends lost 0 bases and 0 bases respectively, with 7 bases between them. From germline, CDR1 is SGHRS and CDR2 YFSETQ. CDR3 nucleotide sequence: TGCGCCAGCAGCTTGGGATCTAACTCTGGGGCCAACGTCCTGACTTTC. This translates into CASSLGSNSGANVLTF.

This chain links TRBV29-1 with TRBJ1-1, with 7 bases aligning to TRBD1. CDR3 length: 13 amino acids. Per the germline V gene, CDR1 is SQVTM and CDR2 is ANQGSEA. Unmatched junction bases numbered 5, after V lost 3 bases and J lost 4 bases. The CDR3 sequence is CSVERQGGTEAFF. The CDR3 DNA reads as TGCAGCGTTGAGCGACAGGGTGGCACTGAAGCTTTCTTT. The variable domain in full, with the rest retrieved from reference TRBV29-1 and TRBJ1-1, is SAVISQKPSRDICQRGTSLTIQCQVDSQVTMMFWYRQQPGQSLTLIATANQGSEATYESGFVIDKFPISRPNLTFSTLTVSNMSPEDSSIYLCSVERQGGTEAFFGQGTRLTVV.